These 10 T cell receptor beta chains share one sample of origin, sequenced in a study of blood T cells in healthy people across ages. The second PCR ran roughly 6 to 11 cycles with a sample-barcoded 5' primer and J-beta primers. TCRdb used MiXCR to reprocess the 5' RACE reads, holding one entry per CDR3 protein. Of around 1,700,000 distinct CDR3 sequences in the sample, roughly 27% are singletons; the top ten hold less than 9.5%. The sequencing sample was made of blood. These receptors were collected from a woman in her twenties or thirties in good health.

This clonotype was seen only a few times. The V call is TRBV4-3, the J call TRBJ2-3; TRBD1 matches 7 bases. Germline assignment: CDR1 LGHNA and CDR2 YSLEER. Losses at the gene ends were 3 bases for V and 2 bases for J; bases not matched to a gene: 2. The CDR3 covers 14 residues. The CDR3, as DNA: TGCGCCAGCAGCCAGGGACAGCACACAGATACGCAGTATTTT. Protein sequence: CASSQGQHTDTQYF.

Many counts were recorded for this clonotype. The chain recombines TRBV25-1 with TRBJ2-5, with D hard to call. This CDR3 region has 11 residues. Germline assignment: CDR1 MGHDK and CDR2 SYGVNS. Trimming pared 4 bases from V and 7 bases from J, leaving 7 bases between. The CDR3 loop reads CASSVRGTQYF. In nucleotides, the CDR3 is TGTGCCAGCAGTGTGCGAGGGACCCAGTACTTC.

This clonotype was counted ten times or more. The chain is built from TRBV3-1 and TRBJ2-7; D is undetermined. The germline V gene has CDR1 LGHDT and CDR2 YNNKEL (reference sequence). V was cut by 0 bases and J by 4 bases, with 13 bases left in between. CDR3 length equals 15 residues. CDR3 region: CASSQDAGDSYEQYF. CDR3 DNA: TGTGCCAGCAGCCAAGATGCAGGCGATTCGTACGAGCAGTACTTC.

This clonotype has just one count. This is likely a read error, given that the CDR3 carries no conserved phenylalanine or tryptophan at its end. The chain uses TRBV10-2 and TRBJ2-7; either TRBD1 or TRBD2 may fit D (5 bases each). The end of the DNA is better explained by TRBJ2-5, so the J call may be wrong. Germline V lookup: CDR1 WSHSY, CDR2 SAAADI. This CDR3 spans 14 amino acids. The CDR3 loop reads CASSAWGSQETQYL. CDR3 DNA sequence: TGCGCCAGCAGTGCTTGGGGGAGTCAAGAGACCCAGTACTTA.

This clonotype was picked up many times. The V call is TRBV7-2, the J call TRBJ2-1; TRBD1 aligns across 7 bases. The V gene end was trimmed by 5 bases and the J gene end by 0 bases; junction bases not matched to a gene: 4. Germline CDR1 is SGHTA and CDR2 is FQGNSA. There are 15 residues in the CDR3. The CDR3 DNA is TGTGCCAGCAGCCCGGACAGGAGCTCCTACAATGAGCAGTTCTTC. Encoded protein: CASSPDRSSYNEQFF.

The CDR3 sequence: CASSLARWTGDEQFF. CDR3 sequence (DNA): TGTGCCAGCAGTTTAGCGCGCTGGACAGGGGATGAGCAGTTCTTC. The chain recombines TRBV12-3 or TRBV12-4 with TRBJ2-1; 9 bases fit TRBD1. This CDR3 contains 15 residues. Losses at the gene ends were 0 bases for V and 8 bases for J; bases not matched to a gene: 5.

The table lists this clonotype with many counts. The rearrangement joins TRBV20-1 to TRBJ2-7; 7 nucleotides match TRBD1. The CDR3 contains 14 residues. Germline CDR1 DFQATT, CDR2 SNEGSKA (reference sequence). J was trimmed by 0 bases and V by 6 bases; bases with no gene match: 8. CDR3 in DNA: TGCAGTGCACCTCGACAGGGCAGCTCCTACGAGCAGTACTTC. This translates into CSAPRQGSSYEQYF.

This sequence joins TRBV9 and TRBJ2-1, with 11 bases matching TRBD2. Germline CDR1 SGDLS, CDR2 YYNGEE. The CDR3 runs to 16 residues. The junction had 5 bases not matched to a gene; V was cut back by 0 bases and J by 6 bases. DNA for the CDR3: TGTGCCAGCAGCGTAGATGGGACTAGCGGCGGCAATGAGCAGTTCTTC. It encodes CASSVDGTSGGNEQFF.

This clonotype was recorded at least ten times. This chain uses TRBV28 with TRBJ2-3; 9 bases match TRBD2. V lost 5 bases and J lost 4; bases outside the gene matches: 1. This CDR3 has 13 residues. Germline-derived CDR1 and CDR2 are MDHEN and SYDVKM. CDR3 DNA: TGTGCCAGCAGTCGGACTAGCGCAGATACGCAGTATTTT. Protein: CASSRTSADTQYF.

This clonotype was counted between two and nine times. The rearrangement joins TRBV7-2 to TRBJ2-7; 10 bases agree with TRBD2. Germline CDR1 and CDR2: SGHTA and FQGNSA. Trimming took 6 bases from V and 4 from J; bases not matched to a gene: 9. This CDR3 is built from 15 residues. This CDR3 is CASSSEAGGIYEQYF. As DNA, the CDR3 is TGTGCCAGCAGTTCTGAAGCGGGAGGGATTTACGAGCAGTACTTC.